These 5 T cell receptor beta chains share one sample of origin, sequenced in a study of cytomegalovirus exposure and HLA in healthy donors. The PCR made use of 60 Vbeta and 13 Jbeta primers. The method was immunoSEQ multiplex PCR; TCRdb's version includes in-frame clones alone and lacks a portion of them. Listed are 100,000 to 150,000 clones; 2.5% to 3% falls within the top ten. Sequencing was carried out using PBMCs. The receptors come from a man aged 30-40 years in good health and CMV-seronegative.

The CDR3, as DNA: TGTGCCAGCAGTCGGGCAGGGGCCTCTAATGAAAAACTGTTTTTT. It yields the protein CASSRAGASNEKLFF. The rearrangement links TRBV27 to TRBJ1-4; tentative D call: TRBD1 (6 bases). V was cut by 5 bases and J by 3 bases, with 13 bases left in between. This CDR3 comprises 15 residues. Germline CDR1 MNHEY, CDR2 SMNVEV (reference sequence).

V and J are TRBV18 and TRBJ2-7; 7 bases are shared with TRBD1. CDR1 is KGHSH, CDR2 LQKENI, per germline. V lost 3 bases, J lost 7 bases, and 12 bases stayed unmatched. The CDR3 extends over 15 amino acids. The CDR3 nucleotides read TGTGCCAGCTCACCGCAGGGGGACCCGATCGGGGAGCAGTACTTC. Residues: CASSPQGDPIGEQYF.

The chain joins TRBV15 to TRBJ2-7; no reliable D call. The length of the CDR3 is 13 residues. The V gene lost 0 bases and the J gene lost 5 bases, with 8 bases spanning the gap. The V gene's germline CDR1 is LNHNV and CDR2 YYDKDF (reference sequence). Here the CDR3 DNA reads TGTGCCACCAGCAGAGATGAAGGAGACGAGCAGTACTTC. Its translation: CATSRDEGDEQYF.

This chain uses TRBV28 with TRBJ1-4, with TRBD1 matching 8 bases. The CDR3 runs to 16 residues. Per germline, CDR1 MDHEN and CDR2 SYDVKM. V dropped 6 bases and J dropped 8; count of bases not matched to a gene: 14. The CDR3 nucleotides are TGTGCCAGCAGCCCCCTCCGGACAGGGTCAGGGGAAAAACTGTTTTTT. Its translation: CASSPLRTGSGEKLFF.

V gene TRBV5-1 combines with J gene TRBJ2-3; 9 bases line up with TRBD2. The J segment lost 1 base and the V segment lost 1 base, leaving 4 bases of the junction unmatched. The germline gives CDR1 SGHRS, CDR2 YFSETQ. The CDR3 totals 16 residues. The CDR3 nucleotides are TGCGCCAGCAGCTTGCCTAGCGGGGACCGCACAGATACGCAGTATTTT. This translates into CASSLPSGDRTDTQYF.